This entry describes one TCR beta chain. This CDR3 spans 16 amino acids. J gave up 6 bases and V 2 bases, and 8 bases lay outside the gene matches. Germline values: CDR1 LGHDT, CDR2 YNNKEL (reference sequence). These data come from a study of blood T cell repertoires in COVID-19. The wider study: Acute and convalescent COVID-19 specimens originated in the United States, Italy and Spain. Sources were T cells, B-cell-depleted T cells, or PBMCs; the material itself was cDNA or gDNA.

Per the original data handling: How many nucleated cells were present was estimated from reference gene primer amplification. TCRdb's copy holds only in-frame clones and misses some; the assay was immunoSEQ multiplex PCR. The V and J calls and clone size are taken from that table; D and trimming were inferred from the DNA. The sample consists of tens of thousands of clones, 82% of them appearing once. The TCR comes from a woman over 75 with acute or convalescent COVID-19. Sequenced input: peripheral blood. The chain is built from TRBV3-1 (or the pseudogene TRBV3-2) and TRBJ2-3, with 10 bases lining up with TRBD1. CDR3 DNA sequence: TGTGCCAGCAGCCAACCGACAGGGGGCCGCGCGGATACGCAGTATTTT. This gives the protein CASSQPTGGRADTQYF.